This record looks at one T cell receptor (beta chain) sequence and its context. The antigen is unknown. This entry belongs to a study of cytomegalovirus exposure and HLA in healthy donors. General study results and limits: Most CMV-associated TCR beta chains were later found to appear HLA-restricted. A missense variant in DCLRE1C was later tied to TCR beta V- and J-gene trimming. Per published reports, the classifier diagnosed cytomegalovirus status with high specificity and sensitivity. Sequencing likely caused a cluster of highly shared sequence variants.

Primers for the PCR totalled 60 Vbeta and 13 Jbeta. Repertoires were generated with immunoSEQ multiplex PCR, while TCRdb's copy carries only in-frame clones and drops some. Of approximately 61,000 clones listed, 55% to 80% are singletons. Trimming left V 6 bases short and J 4 bases short, with 9 bases between. Germline assignment: CDR1 SEHNR and CDR2 FQNEAQ (reference sequence). The CDR3 runs 12 residues. The sequence came from a woman in her 50s in good health and CMV-seronegative. Sequencing was carried out using PBMCs. The chain employs TRBV7-9 and TRBJ1-2, with D perhaps matching TRBD1 (6 bases). As DNA, the CDR3 is TGTGCCAGCAGATCGACAGGCTATGGCTACACCTTC. Protein sequence: CASRSTGYGYTF.